This TCR beta chain was captured by sequencing in a study of cytomegalovirus exposure and HLA in healthy donors. In the study overall: Later analysis reported that the 120 validation repertoires shared the platform of the approximately 690 first-cohort repertoires. Whole-study results and caveats: Subsequent analysis revealed that first-cohort TCR clusters tended to co-occur in the 130 or so validation repertoires. Cytomegalovirus-associated status was assigned to about 170 TCR beta chains.

Trimming stripped 0 bases from V and 4 bases from J, with 8 bases between. Germline V lookup: CDR1 SGHRS, CDR2 YFSETQ. This CDR3 has 14 residues. About this clone itself: Its antigen is as yet unknown.

The donors were members of the validation cohort, which comprised 120 subjects and was separate from the first cohort of fewer than 700 subjects. This table comes from immunoSEQ multiplex PCR, and its TCRdb copy is limited to in-frame clones, with some not included. Found here are approximately 160,000 clones, more than 70% of them singletons; the top ten hold roughly 10%. The specimen was PBMCs. The receptor comes from a man aged 25 to 40 in good health and CMV-seropositive. The chain has TRBV5-1 and TRBJ1-3, with a tentative D call TRBD1 (5 bases). The CDR3 DNA sequence: TGCGCCAGCAGCTTGGAAGACAGAGGAAACACCATATATTTT. It encodes CASSLEDRGNTIYF.